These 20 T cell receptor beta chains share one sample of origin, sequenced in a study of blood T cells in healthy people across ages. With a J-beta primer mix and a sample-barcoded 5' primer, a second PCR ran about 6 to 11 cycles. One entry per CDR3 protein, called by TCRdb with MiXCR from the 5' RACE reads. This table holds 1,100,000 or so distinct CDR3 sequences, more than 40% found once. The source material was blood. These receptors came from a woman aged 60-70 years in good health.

DNA of the CDR3: TGTGCCAGCAGCGAGCAAGGGAAGAGGACTGAAGCTTTCTTT. Encoded protein: CASSEQGKRTEAFF. The V gene is TRBV7-9, the J gene TRBJ1-1, with D unresolved. CDR3 length equals 14 residues. V was cut by 5 bases and J by 5 bases, with 15 bases left in between. Germline V gene lookup returns CDR1 SEHNR and CDR2 FQNEAQ (reference sequence).

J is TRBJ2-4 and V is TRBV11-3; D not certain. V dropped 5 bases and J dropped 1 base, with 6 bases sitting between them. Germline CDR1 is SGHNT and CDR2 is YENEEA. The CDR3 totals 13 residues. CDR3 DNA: TGTGCCAGCAGCGGGGATGCCAAAAACATTCAGTACTTC. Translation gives CASSGDAKNIQYF.

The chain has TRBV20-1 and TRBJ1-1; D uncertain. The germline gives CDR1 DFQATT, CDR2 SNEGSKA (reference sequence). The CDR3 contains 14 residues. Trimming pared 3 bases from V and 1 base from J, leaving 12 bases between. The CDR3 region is CSASGVSTNTEAFF. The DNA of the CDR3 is TGCAGTGCTAGTGGAGTATCAACGAACACTGAAGCTTTCTTT.

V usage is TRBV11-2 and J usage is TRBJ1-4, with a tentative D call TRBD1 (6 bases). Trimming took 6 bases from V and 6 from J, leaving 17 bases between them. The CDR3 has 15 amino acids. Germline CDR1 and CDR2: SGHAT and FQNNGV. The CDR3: CASSATGMLHEKLFF. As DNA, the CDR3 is TGTGCCAGCAGTGCAACAGGGATGCTGCATGAAAAACTGTTTTTT.

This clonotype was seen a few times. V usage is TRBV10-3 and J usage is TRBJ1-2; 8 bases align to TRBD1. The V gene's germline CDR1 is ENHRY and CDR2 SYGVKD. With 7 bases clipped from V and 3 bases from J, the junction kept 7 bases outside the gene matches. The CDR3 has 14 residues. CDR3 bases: TGTGCCATCAACCCAGGACAGGGCGACTATGGCTACACCTTC. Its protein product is CAINPGQGDYGYTF.

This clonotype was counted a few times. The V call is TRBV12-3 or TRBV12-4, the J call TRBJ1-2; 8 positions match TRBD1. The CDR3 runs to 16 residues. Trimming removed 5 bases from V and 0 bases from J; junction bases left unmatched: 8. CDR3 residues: CASSATGERANYGYTF. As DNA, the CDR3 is TGTGCCAGCAGTGCGACAGGGGAGAGAGCTAACTATGGCTACACCTTC.

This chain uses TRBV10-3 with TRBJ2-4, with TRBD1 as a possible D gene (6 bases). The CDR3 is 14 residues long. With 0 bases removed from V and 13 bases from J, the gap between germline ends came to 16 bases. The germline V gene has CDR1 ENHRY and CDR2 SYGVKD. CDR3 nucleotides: TGTGCCATCAGTGAGTCACGGGACATCAGGGAGCAGTACTTC. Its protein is CAISESRDIREQYF.

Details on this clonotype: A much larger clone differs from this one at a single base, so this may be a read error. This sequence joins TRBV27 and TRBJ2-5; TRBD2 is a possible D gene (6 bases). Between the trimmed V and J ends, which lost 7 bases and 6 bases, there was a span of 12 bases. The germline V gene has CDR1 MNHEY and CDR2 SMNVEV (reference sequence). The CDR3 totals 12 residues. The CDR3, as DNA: TGTGCCAGCAAGGAGGGTTCGAAGACCCAGTACTTC. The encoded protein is CASKEGSKTQYF.

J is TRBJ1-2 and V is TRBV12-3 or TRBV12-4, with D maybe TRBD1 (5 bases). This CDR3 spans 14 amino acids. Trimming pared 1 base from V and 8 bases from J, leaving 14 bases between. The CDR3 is CASSLGGTGSGYTF. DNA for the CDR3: TGTGCCAGCAGTTTAGGTGGGACGGGGAGCGGCTACACCTTC.

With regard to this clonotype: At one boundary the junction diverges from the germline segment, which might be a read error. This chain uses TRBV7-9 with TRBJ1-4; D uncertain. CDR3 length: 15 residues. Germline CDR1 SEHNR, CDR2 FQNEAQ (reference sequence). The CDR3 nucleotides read TGTGCCAGCAGCTTAGGAAGAGGAACTGATGAAAAACTGTTTTTT. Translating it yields CASSLGRGTDEKLFF.

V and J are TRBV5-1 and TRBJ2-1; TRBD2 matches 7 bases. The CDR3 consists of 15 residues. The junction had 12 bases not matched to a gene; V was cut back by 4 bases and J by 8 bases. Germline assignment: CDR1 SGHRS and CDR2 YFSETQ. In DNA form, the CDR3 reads TGCGCCAGCAGCCTGAGGGGCGGGAGTATCGATGAGCAGTTCTTC. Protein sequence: CASSLRGGSIDEQFF.

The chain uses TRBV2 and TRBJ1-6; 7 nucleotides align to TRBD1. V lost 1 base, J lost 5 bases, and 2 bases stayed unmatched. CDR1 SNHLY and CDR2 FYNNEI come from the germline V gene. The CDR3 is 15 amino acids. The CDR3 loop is CASSEVTGDNSPLHF. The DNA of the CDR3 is TGTGCCAGCAGTGAAGTTACAGGGGATAATTCACCCCTCCACTTT.

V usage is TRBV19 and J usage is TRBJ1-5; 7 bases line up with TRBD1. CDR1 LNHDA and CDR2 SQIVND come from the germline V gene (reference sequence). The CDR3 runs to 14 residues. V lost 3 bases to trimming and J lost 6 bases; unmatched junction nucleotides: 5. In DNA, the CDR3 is TGTGCCAGTAGTATTCAGGGGGGGTTTCAGCCCCAGCATTTT. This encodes CASSIQGGFQPQHF.

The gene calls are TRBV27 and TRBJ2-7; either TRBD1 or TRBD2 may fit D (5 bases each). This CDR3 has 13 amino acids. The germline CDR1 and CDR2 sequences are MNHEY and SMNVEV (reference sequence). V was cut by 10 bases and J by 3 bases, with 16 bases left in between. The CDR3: CATIPGRYYEQYF. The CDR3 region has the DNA TGTGCCACTATCCCGGGACGCTACTACGAGCAGTACTTC.

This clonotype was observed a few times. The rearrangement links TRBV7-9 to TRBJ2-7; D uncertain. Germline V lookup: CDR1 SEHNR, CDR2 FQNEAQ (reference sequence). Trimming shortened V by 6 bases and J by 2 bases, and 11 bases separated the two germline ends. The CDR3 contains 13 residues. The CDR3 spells CASSVEAAYEQYF. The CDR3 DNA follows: TGTGCCAGCAGTGTCGAGGCAGCCTACGAGCAGTACTTC.

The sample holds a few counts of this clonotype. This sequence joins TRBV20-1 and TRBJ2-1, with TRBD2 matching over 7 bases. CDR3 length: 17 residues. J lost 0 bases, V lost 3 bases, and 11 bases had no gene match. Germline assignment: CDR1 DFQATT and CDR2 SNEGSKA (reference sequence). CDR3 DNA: TGCAGTGCTAGCGATCTTAGCGGGCATAGCTCCTACAATGAGCAGTTCTTC. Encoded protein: CSASDLSGHSSYNEQFF.

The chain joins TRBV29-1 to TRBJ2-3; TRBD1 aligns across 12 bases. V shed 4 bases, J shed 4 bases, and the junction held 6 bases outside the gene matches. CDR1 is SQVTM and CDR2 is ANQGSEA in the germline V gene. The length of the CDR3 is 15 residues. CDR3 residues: CSVVGTGGAADTQYF. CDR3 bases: TGCAGCGTTGTGGGGACAGGGGGCGCAGCAGATACGCAGTATTTT.

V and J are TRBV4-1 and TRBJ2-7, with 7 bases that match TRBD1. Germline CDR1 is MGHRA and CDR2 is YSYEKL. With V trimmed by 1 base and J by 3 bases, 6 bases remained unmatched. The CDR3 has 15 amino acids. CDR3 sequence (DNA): TGCGCCAGCAGCCAAGCCGGGACAGCTCGCTACGAGCAGTACTTC. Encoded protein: CASSQAGTARYEQYF.

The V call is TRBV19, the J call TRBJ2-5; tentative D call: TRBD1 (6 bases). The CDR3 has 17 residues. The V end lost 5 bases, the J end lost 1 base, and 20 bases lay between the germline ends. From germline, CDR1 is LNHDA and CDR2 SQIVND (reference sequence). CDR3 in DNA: TGTGCCAGTAGTGTACCACAGGGAGTCGAGGGCCAAGAGACCCAGTACTTC. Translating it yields CASSVPQGVEGQETQYF.

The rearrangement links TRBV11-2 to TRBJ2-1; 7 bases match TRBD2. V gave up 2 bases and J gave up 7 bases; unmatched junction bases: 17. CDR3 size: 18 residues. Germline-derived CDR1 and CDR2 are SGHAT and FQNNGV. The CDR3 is CASSLKLLGLTVGNEQFF. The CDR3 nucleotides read TGTGCCAGCAGCTTAAAGCTCTTGGGACTAACGGTCGGGAATGAGCAGTTCTTC.